Shown below are 31 T cell receptor beta chains from a single sample sequenced in a study of shared clonotypes between healthy human individuals. Repertoires were generated with immunoSEQ multiplex PCR, while TCRdb's copy carries only in-frame clones and drops some. The table has over 800,000 clones, 80% to 95% seen once. Positively selected for CCR7, the CD45RO-negative cells used as naive CD8 cells excluded terminally differentiated effector memory CD45RA+ cells. The sequenced material came from naive CD8+ T cells sorted from blood. These receptors were obtained from a man aged 25-45 years in good health.

The J gene is TRBJ2-1, the V gene TRBV27, with a weak D call TRBD2 (6 bases). This CDR3 comprises 14 residues. V was shortened by 9 bases and J by 0 bases, with 12 bases between the two germline ends. Germline values: CDR1 MNHEY, CDR2 SMNVEV (reference sequence). The CDR3, as DNA: TGTGCCAGTGCCGACGGGGGCTCCTACAATGAGCAGTTCTTC. Translated: CASADGGSYNEQFF.

The chain recombines TRBV7-2 with TRBJ2-7; no reliable D call. CDR1 and CDR2 (germline): SGHTA, FQGNSA. The CDR3 has 12 residues. V was pared by 3 bases and J by 4 bases, with 7 bases between. CDR3 region: CASSFNRYEQYF. CDR3 DNA sequence: TGTGCCAGCAGCTTTAATAGGTACGAGCAGTACTTC.

The chain uses TRBV6-4 and TRBJ1-2; TRBD1 agrees at 10 bases. Trimming removed 3 bases from V and 4 bases from J; junction bases left unmatched: 5. The germline CDR1 and CDR2 sequences are MRHNA and SNTAGT. CDR3 length: 15 amino acids. The DNA of the CDR3 is TGTGCCAGCAGTGAAGCGACAGGGGGCGGCTATGGCTACACCTTC. This codes for CASSEATGGGYGYTF.

The rearrangement joins TRBV19 to TRBJ1-2, with no clear D. CDR1 is LNHDA, CDR2 SQIVND, per germline (reference sequence). V shed 7 bases and J shed 4 bases, with 19 bases lying between them. This CDR3 region has 15 residues. The CDR3 DNA reads TGTGCCAGTACGGGAGAGAGCAATCCCCTCTATGGCTACACCTTC. It specifies CASTGESNPLYGYTF.

The rearrangement joins TRBV4-1 to TRBJ1-2; TRBD1 is a possible D gene (6 bases). CDR1 is MGHRA and CDR2 is YSYEKL in the germline V gene. CDR3 length: 14 residues. V lost 1 base, J lost 8 bases, and 14 bases lay in between. The CDR3 loop reads CASSQVQGIQGYTF. The DNA of the CDR3 is TGCGCCAGCAGCCAAGTACAGGGTATACAGGGCTACACCTTC.

The chain joins TRBV29-1 to TRBJ2-1, with 13 bases fitting TRBD2. V dropped 6 bases and J dropped 6; count of bases not matched to a gene: 5. CDR1 and CDR2 from the germline V gene are SQVTM and ANQGSEA. This CDR3 comprises 14 residues. CDR3 sequence reads: CSVTLAGGLNEQFF. The CDR3 DNA reads TGCAGCGTGACACTAGCGGGAGGGCTCAATGAGCAGTTCTTC.

A note on this clone: The sample carries other DNA sequences with the same CDR3. For the CDR3, the DNA is TGTGCCAGCAGTTTATCTGGGGGACCCTCCTACAATGAGCAGTTCTTC. Translating it yields CASSLSGGPSYNEQFF. The chain combines TRBV27 with TRBJ2-1, with D tentatively TRBD1 or TRBD2 (5 bases each). This CDR3 spans 16 amino acids. The germline V and J ends were trimmed by 0 bases and 0 bases, with 9 bases remaining between them. Germline CDR1 MNHEY, CDR2 SMNVEV (reference sequence).

The rearrangement links TRBV30 to TRBJ2-7; TRBD2 aligns across 7 bases. CDR3 size: 15 residues. CDR1 and CDR2 (germline): GTSNPN, SVGIG (reference sequence). The V gene end was trimmed by 2 bases and the J gene end by 3 bases; junction bases not matched to a gene: 10. CDR3 in DNA: TGTGCCTGGAGTAGATGGCGGGAGTCGGTCTACGAGCAGTACTTC. It translates to CAWSRWRESVYEQYF.

This clone was counted once. The chain is built from TRBV19 and TRBJ2-7, with 7 bases aligning to TRBD2. Unmatched junction bases numbered 7, after V lost 3 bases and J lost 2 bases. Germline V gene sequence: CDR1 LNHDA, CDR2 SQIVND (reference sequence). The CDR3 is 15 amino acids. The CDR3 is CASSMGRGPTYEQYF. For the CDR3, the DNA is TGTGCCAGTAGTATGGGGAGGGGACCAACCTACGAGCAGTACTTC.

The gene calls are TRBV5-1 and TRBJ2-3; D gene uncertain. This CDR3 comprises 15 residues. Between the trimmed V and J ends, which lost 1 base and 5 bases, there was a span of 14 bases. CDR1 is SGHRS and CDR2 is YFSETQ in the germline V gene. CDR3 sequence reads: CASSLSSFVKDTQYF. The CDR3 DNA sequence: TGCGCCAGCAGCTTGAGTAGCTTCGTGAAAGATACGCAGTATTTT.

The CDR3 region is CASSSEYSNQPQHF. DNA of the CDR3: TGTGCCAGCAGTTCCGAGTATAGCAATCAGCCCCAGCATTTT. V is TRBV27 and J is TRBJ1-5; D is ambiguous. There are 14 residues in the CDR3. V was clipped by 4 bases and J by 0 bases, with 7 bases between them. Germline V lookup: CDR1 MNHEY, CDR2 SMNVEV (reference sequence).

In DNA, the CDR3 is TGCGCCAGCAGCTTGGTGTTGCAGATTCAAGAGACCCAGTACTTC. It translates to CASSLVLQIQETQYF. The chain combines TRBV5-1 with TRBJ2-5; D unclear. The germline V gene has CDR1 SGHRS and CDR2 YFSETQ. Trimming stripped 0 bases from V and 2 bases from J, with 11 bases between. The length of the CDR3 is 15 residues.

In regard to this clone: Sequence at one end of the junction differs from germline and may be a read error. CDR3 bases: TGTGCCGGCAGCGTACAGGGTCGGACCTACGAGCAGTACTTC. This encodes CAGSVQGRTYEQYF. This chain links TRBV11-2 with TRBJ2-7, with D maybe TRBD1 (6 bases). The CDR3 consists of 14 residues. Germline V gene data show CDR1 as SGHAT and CDR2 as FQNNGV.

This chain joins TRBV29-1 and TRBJ2-3, with 7 bases identical to TRBD1. The CDR3 loop spans 15 amino acids. Germline CDR1 SQVTM, CDR2 ANQGSEA. Trimming at V came to 2 bases and at J to 0 bases, leaving 5 bases not matched to a gene. The CDR3 spells CSVEWTGGSTDTQYF. DNA of the CDR3: TGCAGCGTTGAATGGACAGGCGGTAGCACAGATACGCAGTATTTT.

This chain uses TRBV5-6 with TRBJ2-3, with a possible D match to TRBD2 (5 bases). Germline V gives CDR1 SGHDT, CDR2 YYEEEE. The V end lost 2 bases, the J end lost 1 base, and 14 bases lay between the germline ends. This CDR3 contains 16 residues. CDR3 sequence: CASSFGAYGGTDTQYF. The CDR3 DNA sequence: TGTGCCAGCAGCTTTGGTGCCTACGGGGGCACAGATACGCAGTATTTT.

CDR3 amino acids: CASSQGGSSYNEQFF. As DNA, the CDR3 is TGCGCCAGCAGCCAAGGCGGGAGCAGCTACAATGAGCAGTTCTTC. V is TRBV4-1 and J is TRBJ2-1; 7 bases match TRBD2. The V and J ends lost 1 base and 3 bases, in that order; junction bases with no gene match: 3. The V gene's germline CDR1 is MGHRA and CDR2 YSYEKL. The CDR3 contains 15 residues.

The rearrangement links TRBV7-8 to TRBJ2-7, with D maybe TRBD2 (5 bases). Between the trimmed V and J ends, which lost 2 bases and 4 bases, there was a span of 18 bases. CDR1 SGHVS and CDR2 FQNEAQ come from the germline V gene. The CDR3 extends over 16 amino acids. The chain's CDR3 is CASSLTVVSSGYEQYF. As DNA, the CDR3 is TGTGCCAGCAGCTTAACGGTTGTCAGCTCGGGGTACGAGCAGTACTTC.

The rearrangement joins TRBV30 to TRBJ2-1, with TRBD2 as a possible D gene (5 bases). The CDR3 sequence is 13 residues long. Germline V gene lookup returns CDR1 GTSNPN and CDR2 SVGIG (reference sequence). V was pared by 1 base and J by 6 bases, with 10 bases between. The CDR3 sequence: CAWSASSPNEQFF. The CDR3 DNA sequence: TGTGCCTGGAGTGCTTCTAGCCCCAATGAGCAGTTCTTC.

The CDR3 coding sequence is TGTGCCAGCAGCTTAGCGGTCAGCATAGAAGAGACCCAGTACTTC. Protein: CASSLAVSIEETQYF. V is TRBV11-2 and J is TRBJ2-5, with D unclear. Trimming stripped 1 base from V and 3 bases from J, with 12 bases between. The CDR3 runs to 15 residues. Per the germline V gene, CDR1 is SGHAT and CDR2 is FQNNGV.

V gene TRBV12-5 combines with J gene TRBJ2-7; D not resolved. V lost 4 bases, J lost 2 bases, and 6 bases lay in between. Per the germline V gene, CDR1 is LGHNT and CDR2 is FRNRAP. The CDR3 length is 12 residues. CDR3: CASGWPAYEQYF. The CDR3 DNA follows: TGTGCTAGTGGTTGGCCTGCCTACGAGCAGTACTTC.

The count of this clone is one. This chain links TRBV19 with TRBJ2-1, with TRBD1 identical over 8 bases. V was clipped by 9 bases and J by 6 bases; unmatched bases: 10. This CDR3 comprises 14 residues. From germline, CDR1 is LNHDA and CDR2 SQIVND (reference sequence). The CDR3 DNA is TGTGCCAGCAAGACAGGGGATGAGGCCAATGAGCAGTTCTTC. Protein: CASKTGDEANEQFF.

This chain uses TRBV6-5 with TRBJ1-1; possibly TRBD1 for D (6 bases). The germline CDR1 and CDR2 sequences are MNHEY and SVGAGI. V lost 0 bases to trimming and J lost 3 bases, with 14 bases between them. The CDR3 is made up of 16 amino acids. In nucleotides, the CDR3 is TGTGCCAGCAGTTACTCAACAGGGTATGGAGACACTGAAGCTTTCTTT. It encodes CASSYSTGYGDTEAFF.

This clone was seen just once. The rearrangement uses TRBV28 and TRBJ2-3; D is undetermined. V was cut by 2 bases and J by 2 bases, with 8 bases left in between. There are 14 residues in the CDR3. The germline V gene encodes CDR1 MDHEN and CDR2 SYDVKM. The CDR3 DNA reads as TGTGCCAGCAGTTTAGCGGAAGTCACAGATACGCAGTATTTT. Translating it yields CASSLAEVTDTQYF.

The rearrangement uses TRBV29-1 and TRBJ2-2, with D uncertain. With 6 bases removed from V and 7 bases from J, the gap between germline ends came to 9 bases. This CDR3 is built from 11 residues. Per germline, CDR1 SQVTM and CDR2 ANQGSEA. The CDR3 loop reads CSVPVHGELFF. Here the CDR3 DNA reads TGCAGCGTACCGGTTCACGGGGAGCTGTTTTTT.

This clone has just one count. The chain carries TRBV28 and TRBJ1-2; TRBD1 might be the D (5 bases). Deletions cut 5 bases from V and 3 bases from J, with 13 bases between. From germline, CDR1 is MDHEN and CDR2 SYDVKM. This CDR3 region has 14 residues. CDR3: CASSPQGEDYGYTF. The CDR3 coding sequence is TGTGCCAGCAGTCCCCAGGGCGAGGACTATGGCTACACCTTC.

The rearrangement uses TRBV10-1 and TRBJ1-5; 11 bases are a match to TRBD1. V shed 5 bases and J 7 bases; nucleotides not matched to a gene: 10. In germline, CDR1 is WNHNN, CDR2 SYGVQD (reference sequence). The CDR3 covers 16 residues. The DNA of the CDR3 is TGCGCCAGCAGTTACCCACGCGGGACAGGGGGGCAGCCCCAGCATTTT. Protein sequence: CASSYPRGTGGQPQHF.

This chain links TRBV6-1 with TRBJ2-1, with unresolved D. Germline CDR1 reads MNHNS; CDR2 reads SASEGT. The CDR3 has 14 residues. Trimming shortened V by 8 bases and J by 10 bases, and 21 bases separated the two germline ends. Here the CDR3 reads CASRGGVQSSEQFF. In nucleotides, the CDR3 is TGTGCCAGCCGCGGCGGAGTACAATCTTCGGAGCAGTTCTTC.

This clone was detected ten times or more. The gene calls are TRBV7-9 and TRBJ2-7; the D gene is possibly TRBD1 (6 bases). The germline gives CDR1 SEHNR, CDR2 FQNEAQ (reference sequence). Trimming took off 8 bases at V and 4 bases at J, with 12 bases between the two ends. The CDR3 loop spans 12 amino acids. CDR3 region: CASSMGAYEQYF. In nucleotides, the CDR3 is TGTGCCAGCTCCATGGGGGCATACGAGCAGTACTTC. The whole variable domain, remainder taken from reference TRBV7-9 and TRBJ2-7, is DTGVSQNPRHKITKRGQNVTFRCDPISEHNRLYWYRQTLGQGPEFLTYFQNEAQLEKSRLLSDRFSAERPKGSFSTLEIQRTEQGDSAMYLCASSMGAYEQYFGPGTRLTVT.

This clone was seen just once. The chain uses TRBV5-4 and TRBJ2-7; D gene unclear. CDR3 size: 13 residues. CDR1 SGHNT and CDR2 YYREEE come from the germline V gene (reference sequence). V shed 1 base and J shed 4 bases, with 9 bases lying between them. DNA for the CDR3: TGTGCCAGCAGCTTGTCCCTGGGATACGAGCAGTACTTC. Amino acid sequence: CASSLSLGYEQYF.

V gene TRBV2 combines with J gene TRBJ1-5; D perhaps matches TRBD1 (6 bases). Germline values: CDR1 SNHLY, CDR2 FYNNEI. This CDR3 is 14 amino acids long. V was clipped by 3 bases and J by 6 bases, with 12 bases between them. The CDR3 loop reads CASSDRGAGQPQHF. The CDR3 DNA follows: TGTGCCAGCAGTGATCGGGGGGCTGGTCAGCCCCAGCATTTT.

This clone occurred once. The genes are TRBV2 and TRBJ2-4; 9 bases are a match to TRBD2. Per the germline V gene, CDR1 is SNHLY and CDR2 is FYNNEI. This CDR3 has 15 residues. With 7 bases clipped from V and 0 bases from J, the junction kept 4 bases outside the gene matches. The CDR3 DNA reads as TGTGCCAGCATTGTAGCGGGAGAAGCCAAAAACATTCAGTACTTC. Translation gives CASIVAGEAKNIQYF. Full variable domain (outside the CDR3, taken from reference TRBV2 and TRBJ2-4): EPEVTQTPSHQVTQMGQEVILRCVPISNHLYFYWYRQILGQKVEFLVSFYNNEISEKSEIFDDQFSVERPDGSNFTLKIRSTKLEDSAMYFCASIVAGEAKNIQYFGAGTRLSVL.